This T cell receptor (beta chain) emerged from a study of cytomegalovirus exposure and HLA in healthy donors listed by TCRdb under 2017. Study-level background: An earlier analysis of several hundred of the donors reported more than 250 Gb of sequence data and 117 million unique TCR beta sequences from around 200 million T cells. Roughly 300 gigabases of sequencing data and around 85 million unique TCR sequences made up an early release that covered several hundred HLA-typed donors. The genetic ancestry cluster associated with self-reported Caucasian donors included about four fifths of the 350 to 500 genotyped donors. The aim of the study was to test whether cataloging public T cell receptors could identify signatures of past pathogen exposure. The study profiled the T cell repertoires of fewer than 850 subjects by immunosequencing and related them to cytomegalovirus serostatus. In addition to the first cohort of 666 subjects, a separate validation cohort of approximately 110 different subjects was used. To predict cytomegalovirus infection status, the study brought together high-throughput TCR immunosequencing, statistical association of individual TCRs with disease status, and machine learning. A later analysis re-examined previously published TCR beta repertoires from more than 550 donors and added high-resolution HLA genotyping to investigate patterns of TCR occurrence. The later analysis used no new phenotypic data to find candidate immune exposures, relying instead on TCR beta sequences and their occurrence across donors. An earlier analysis of approximately 500 of the donors applied high-throughput TCR beta sequencing to assess whether each TCR beta V gene segment acted as functional or pseudogenic. Donor age, sex, ethnicity and CMV serostatus were collected together with the repertoire data. A later genetic analysis took genome-wide SNP genotypes for about three fifths of the 666 donors and used that subset as a discovery cohort. Every repertoire in the discovery cohort had been generated on one and the same sequencing platform. HLA typing included class I and class II loci at four-digit resolution. The number of typed donors differed by locus: about 620-630 for A, B, C, DRB1 and DQB1; some 540 for DQA1; some 610 for DPA1; and about 450 for DPB1. Because of strong linkage in the cohort, five DR-DQ haplotypes were treated as single units for association and clustering. Among roughly 400 genotyped donors of the cohort, an average of about 220,000 unique TCR beta nucleotide sequences was sequenced per donor, of which about 19% were non-productive. Broader findings and caveats from the paper: Because HLA typing was unavailable for some donors at each locus, only the typed subset was used in association tests. The only immune exposure information available for the cohort was CMV serostatus. Compared with equally common non-associated chains, HLA-associated TCR beta chains in a later analysis were more clonally expanded and had lower generation probabilities. In an earlier analysis of several hundred of the donors, most TCR beta V segments were observed in productive rearrangements about 87% or about 30% of the time, broadly matching IMGT annotations. V-gene and J-gene trimming of TCR beta chains was associated with a missense DCLRE1C variant in a later genetic analysis, and the association was replicated in an independent cohort. When HLA alleles, especially DR and DQ, strongly co-occurred, TCR associations were difficult to assign to individual alleles. According to a later genetic analysis, donors in an Asian-associated ancestry cluster had fewer N-insertions in productive TCRs than the roughly 700-donor mean. While some public TCRs were present in many individuals, most TCR sequences turned up only very rarely across donors. A later analysis reported that several top co-occurrence clusters appeared linked to parvovirus B19, influenza, CMV and Epstein-Barr virus. A later analysis found that most CMV-associated TCR beta chains appeared HLA-restricted, with HLA associations seemingly driven largely by CMV exposure. According to a later analysis, TCR association rates differed among HLA loci, with DRB1 alleles showing the most associated TCRs and HLA-C alleles showing the fewest. The sequencing pipeline was judged likely to have produced a cluster of highly shared sequence variants as a technical artifact. According to the authors, the approach could potentially be generalized to other disease states and immunological phenotypes. A further reported finding was that TCR beta sequences accurately predicted the HLA-A and HLA-B alleles for most subjects in the first cohort. In a later analysis, about 16,000 TCR beta sequences were associated with specific HLA alleles at a false discovery rate of 0.05. The study gave a list of 150 to 200 TCR beta chains associated with cytomegalovirus. Three of the identified cytomegalovirus-associated TCR beta chains were confirmed in vitro to be specific for cytomegalovirus antigens. Sequencing depth was assumed to be roughly uniform across donors in the presence/absence analyses, though that assumption may not hold. Some IMGT-functional V segments, including TRBV6-2 and TRBV6-3, could not be told apart with the 87-base-pair reads, so those segments were excluded. In this cohort, only TCR beta chains were sequenced, and detectable features were limited by the absence of alpha or paired-chain data. Linkage disequilibrium might explain the correlated functional status among segregating V segments, but an unknown experimental factor could not be ruled out. Cytomegalovirus status was reported to be diagnosed by the classifier with high specificity and sensitivity in both the original and validation cohorts. Because counts were too low, roughly 18 rarely observed V segments, including chromosome 9 orphons, were left out of the earlier analysis of a few hundred of the donors.

Trimming removed 1 base from V and 12 bases from J, leaving 10 bases between the germline ends. The CDR3 holds 12 amino acids from the cysteine to the phenylalanine. Of all the DNA, just the CDR3 is kept, 36 bases in frame from base 1. The germline V gene (reference sequence) gives CDR1 as LNHDA and CDR2 as SQIVND. The protocol used for the library was the immunoSEQ multiplex PCR assay. For the multiplex PCR, a mixture combining 60 forward primers for TCR Vbeta segments and 13 reverse primers for TCR Jbeta segments was used. A multiplex PCR assay on genomic DNA amplified the CDR3 region of rearranged TCR beta genes. The amplified TCR beta libraries were sequenced on the Illumina HiSeq System as 87-base-pair reads. As for the original processing: Across the 500 to 850 repertoires, a later analysis counted some 80 million unique TCR beta chains, approximately 12 million of which were shared by at least two donors. Raw reads were error-corrected and collapsed into unique sequences by a nearest-neighbor algorithm in which closely related sequences were merged to remove PCR and sequencing errors. Alignment of CDR3 sequences to IMGT reference sequences was used to assign V, D and J gene segments. For a sequence to be retained, a match of at least six nucleotides was required to both a V gene segment and a J gene segment. A rearrangement counted as productive if the CDR3 had no stop codons and remained in frame with V and J, and every other rearrangement counted as non-productive. Following IMGT convention, CDR3 was defined as the stretch from the second conserved V-encoded cysteine to the conserved J-encoded phenylalanine. Sequences without an unambiguous match to a single V gene segment were excluded from the earlier analysis of 500 to 700 of the donors. An earlier analysis of 500 to 700 of the donors classified V segments as functional when productive rearrangements were above 56.7% and as segregating when the standard deviation between donors was above 5%. To diagnose cytomegalovirus status from the catalog of TCR beta chain sequences, a statistical classification framework was built. In a later analysis, V and J genes were assigned by comparing TCR nucleotide sequences against IMGT/GENE-DB human TR gene sequences. The TCRdist pipeline was used in a later analysis to assign CDR3 sequences and most-parsimonious VDJ recombination scenarios. A later analysis defined each TCR beta chain by its CDR3 amino acid sequence plus V-gene family, and excluded reads lacking a unique V-gene family. To address suspected cross-contamination and a sequencing artifact, a later analysis removed 550 to 750 highly shared, low-generation-probability nucleotide sequences. For each public chain, a later analysis derived a clonal expansion index from normalized ranks of inferred template counts within each repertoire. A later analysis computed generation probabilities with a VDJ recombination model fitted to out-of-frame rearrangements, and checked the results against IGoR. Hypergeometric tests were used in a later analysis to score TCR-TCR, TCR-HLA and TCR-CMV co-occurrence, with a repertoire-size bias correction applied to the TCR pairs. A later analysis estimated false discovery rates by permuting HLA or CMV assignments 20 times. In a later analysis, co-occurring TCRs were grouped using DBSCAN, with TCRdist sequence similarity added in when clustering inside HLA-allele-positive subsets. Repertoires with fewer than 30,000 or more than 120,000 public chains were left out of co-occurrence clustering, as were five repertoires with anomalous nucleotide sharing. The clones in this table, taken by TCRdb from immuneACCESS, are in-frame only. Not every clone is retained; where verified, under half of the shortfall comes from an unresolved V gene, and the cause of the rest is unknown. V, J and clone size reflect that table, while D and trimming were determined from the DNA. Recorded for this sample are about 74,000 clones; 65% to 80% of them occurred a single time. 11% of the sample comes from the top ten.

This clone occurred a few times. Its antigen remains unidentified. No per-base quality is available; no much larger clone lies one base away. The cohort consisted of more than 650 healthy bone marrow donors. At the time of sampling, every cohort member was nominally healthy, though immune exposures that went unrecorded were likely present. The donor tested CMV seropositive and was one of the 289 seropositive cohort members. A peripheral blood sample was provided by each donor, and peripheral blood mononuclear cells were used for TCR beta sequencing. The Qiagen DNeasy Blood Extraction Kit was used to extract genomic DNA from the blood cell samples.

The receptor was derived from a woman between 40 and 50 years old in good health and CMV-seropositive. Sequencing used PBMCs. The rearrangement joined TRBV19 to TRBJ2-1; 5 matching bases give a weak D call of TRBD2. This receptor has the CDR3 CASSIGGGRQFF. DNA sequence: TGTGCCAGTAGTATAGGCGGAGGTAGGCAGTTCTTC. The full variable domain, with segments outside the CDR3 supplied by the reference TRBV19 and TRBJ2-1 proteins, appears as DGGITQSPKYLFRKEGQNVTLSCEQNLNHDAMYWYRQDPGQGLRLIYYSQIVNDFQKGDIAEGYSVSREKKESFPLTVTSAQKNPTAFYLCASSIGGGRQFFGPGTRLTVL.